Listed here are 18 T cell receptor beta chains from one sample, sequenced in a study of shared clonotypes between healthy human individuals. Clones were sequenced by immunoSEQ multiplex PCR, and TCRdb holds only the in-frame ones, with some missing. This repertoire shows millions of clones, 85% to 95% found once; its top ten account for more than 0.95%. CD45RO-negative CD8 cells positively selected for CCR7 made up the naive population, which excluded terminally differentiated effector memory CD45RA+ cells. Sequences were obtained from naive CD8+ T cells sorted from blood. The receptors shown here come from a man between 18 and 29 years old in good health.

The chain couples TRBV29-1 to TRBJ1-2; D remains ambiguous. This CDR3 has 12 residues. V dropped 6 bases and J dropped 4 bases, with 12 bases sitting between them. Looked up from germline, CDR1 is SQVTM and CDR2 is ANQGSEA. DNA for the CDR3: TGCAGCGTCGTCACAGTGTTCTATGGCTACACCTTC. Its translation: CSVVTVFYGYTF.

V usage is TRBV30 and J usage is TRBJ1-3; possible D gene TRBD1, 5 bases. In germline, CDR1 is GTSNPN, CDR2 SVGIG (reference sequence). The CDR3 has 13 amino acids. Trimming pared 4 bases from V and 2 bases from J, leaving 9 bases between. Written as DNA, the CDR3 is TGTGCCTGGACAGGGCTCCCTGGAAACACCATATATTTT. It encodes CAWTGLPGNTIYF.

Regarding this clone: An end of the junction does not agree with germline; a read error may underlie this. The genes are TRBV7-7 and TRBJ2-7; TRBD1 matches 9 bases. This CDR3 has 15 residues. The germline CDR1 and CDR2 sequences are SSHAT and FNYEAQ (reference sequence). The CDR3 DNA is TGTGCTAGCAGCGTCGGACAGGGGCTATCCTACGAGCAGTACTTC. This sequence encodes CASSVGQGLSYEQYF.

V usage is TRBV5-6 and J usage is TRBJ1-4; no clear D. The CDR3 contains 15 residues. Germline values: CDR1 SGHDT, CDR2 YYEEEE. V lost 1 base and J 3 bases, leaving 10 bases between the germline ends. Written as DNA, the CDR3 is TGTGCCAGCAGCTTGTTCGGCAGAGCTAATGAAAAACTGTTTTTT. Protein sequence: CASSLFGRANEKLFF.

The chain is built from TRBV15 and TRBJ2-7; D is undetermined. The V and J ends lost 0 bases and 6 bases respectively, with 12 bases between them. The germline V gene encodes CDR1 LNHNV and CDR2 YYDKDF (reference sequence). This CDR3 spans 14 amino acids. CDR3 in amino acids: CATSRDLDGSEQYF. The DNA for the CDR3 is TGTGCCACCAGCAGAGATCTGGACGGGTCCGAGCAGTACTTC. Looking up the rest from reference TRBV15 and TRBJ2-7 gives the full variable domain: DAMVIQNPRYQVTQFGKPVTLSCSQTLNHNVMYWYQQKSSQAPKLLFHYYDKDFNNEADTPDNFQSRRPNTSFCFLDIRSPGLGDTAMYLCATSRDLDGSEQYFGPGTRLTVT.

V is TRBV18 and J is TRBJ1-1, with a tentative D call TRBD1 (6 bases). V dropped 1 base and J dropped 1 base, with 10 bases sitting between them. The CDR3 spans 15 residues. In germline, CDR1 is KGHSH, CDR2 LQKENI. CDR3 DNA: TGTGCCAGCTCACCACTCCAGGGGTCGAACACTGAAGCTTTCTTT. Protein product: CASSPLQGSNTEAFF.

This rearrangement joins TRBV7-8 to TRBJ1-5; D is uncertain. The V end lost 5 bases, the J end lost 2 bases, and 13 bases lay between the germline ends. The CDR3 is 15 amino acids. In germline, CDR1 is SGHVS, CDR2 FQNEAQ. The CDR3 nucleotides are TGTGCCAGCAGCCCGGGCGACGGACGCAATCAGCCCCAGCATTTT. Residues: CASSPGDGRNQPQHF.

Remarks on this clone: Distinct nucleotide sequences in the sample also encode this CDR3. The chain is built from TRBV2 and TRBJ1-4; the D gene is possibly TRBD1 (6 bases). This CDR3 contains 13 residues. The ends were cut back, 4 bases at V and 7 bases at J, with 10 bases in the middle. Germline CDR1 is SNHLY and CDR2 is FYNNEI. Written as DNA, the CDR3 is TGTGCCAGCAGTGCGGGGGCAGGTGAAAAACTGTTTTTT. Its translation is CASSAGAGEKLFF. The whole variable domain, filled in from reference TRBV2 and TRBJ1-4, reads EPEVTQTPSHQVTQMGQEVILRCVPISNHLYFYWYRQILGQKVEFLVSFYNNEISEKSEIFDDQFSVERPDGSNFTLKIRSTKLEDSAMYFCASSAGAGEKLFFGSGTQLSVL.

The rearrangement uses TRBV29-1 and TRBJ2-7; D not resolved. The CDR3 loop spans 12 amino acids. From germline, CDR1 is SQVTM and CDR2 ANQGSEA. V was trimmed by 0 bases and J by 5 bases, leaving 8 bases between them. In DNA, the CDR3 is TGCAGCGTTGAAGATAACTCGGACGAGCAGTACTTC. Translation gives CSVEDNSDEQYF.

The chain uses TRBV18 and TRBJ1-6, with 7 positions matching TRBD1. This CDR3 is 15 amino acids long. Germline assignment: CDR1 KGHSH and CDR2 LQKENI. V lost 3 bases, J lost 7 bases, and 6 bases stayed unmatched. The CDR3 loop is CASSPGDSLNSPLHF. The CDR3 coding sequence is TGTGCCAGCTCACCCGGGGACAGCTTAAATTCACCCCTCCACTTT.

The chain employs TRBV4-2 and TRBJ2-7; 9 nucleotides line up with TRBD1. Germline V gene lookup returns CDR1 LGHNA and CDR2 YNFKEQ. The CDR3 spans 15 residues. Trimming removed 1 base from V and 2 bases from J; junction bases left unmatched: 3. As DNA, the CDR3 is TGTGCCAGCAGCCAAGGACAGGGGGATACCTACGAGCAGTACTTC. Protein product: CASSQGQGDTYEQYF.

The V gene is TRBV7-9, the J gene TRBJ2-5; 8 nucleotides line up with TRBD1. Germline V gene sequence: CDR1 SEHNR, CDR2 FQNEAQ (reference sequence). After removal of 5 bases from V and 2 bases from J, the junction contained 7 bases not matched to a gene. The length of the CDR3 is 15 residues. In DNA, the CDR3 is TGTGCCAGCAGCCCCCAGGGGGCCGCTCAAGAGACCCAGTACTTC. Translation: CASSPQGAAQETQYF.

The chain links TRBV5-1 to TRBJ2-7; D possibly corresponds to TRBD1 (6 bases). The germline V gene has CDR1 SGHRS and CDR2 YFSETQ. CDR3 length: 13 residues. Trimming removed 5 bases at V and 1 base at J, with 10 bases between. This CDR3 is CASSQGISYEQYF. Written as DNA, the CDR3 is TGCGCCAGCAGTCAGGGGATTTCCTACGAGCAGTACTTC.

J is TRBJ2-7 and V is TRBV30; D gene uncertain. V gave up 5 bases and J gave up 6 bases, with 11 bases separating them. This CDR3 comprises 11 residues. Germline-derived CDR1 and CDR2 are GTSNPN and SVGIG (reference sequence). CDR3 coding DNA: TGTGCCTGGGGGGTCGGCGGCGAGCAGTACTTC. Protein sequence: CAWGVGGEQYF.

The chain is built from TRBV19 and TRBJ2-5; 7 bases fit TRBD2. The CDR3 covers 15 residues. V lost 3 bases to trimming and J lost 5 bases; unmatched junction nucleotides: 9. CDR1 LNHDA and CDR2 SQIVND come from the germline V gene (reference sequence). CDR3 loop: CASSIQGGVLETQYF. Here the CDR3 DNA reads TGTGCCAGTAGTATTCAGGGAGGGGTGTTGGAGACCCAGTACTTC.

J is TRBJ1-1 and V is TRBV5-4, with D hard to call. Germline-derived CDR1 and CDR2 are SGHNT and YYREEE (reference sequence). Between the trimmed V and J ends, which lost 5 bases and 7 bases, there was a span of 12 bases. The length of the CDR3 is 12 residues. CDR3 sequence reads: CASSSGGLEAFF. The DNA of the CDR3 is TGTGCCAGCAGTTCGGGCGGGCTTGAAGCTTTCTTT. Full variable domain (outside the CDR3, taken from reference TRBV5-4 and TRBJ1-1): ETGVTQSPTHLIKTRGQQVTLRCSSQSGHNTVSWYQQALGQGPQFIFQYYREEENGRGNFPPRFSGLQFPNYSSELNVNALELDDSALYLCASSSGGLEAFFGQGTRLTVV.

The rearrangement links TRBV7-9 to TRBJ2-2; 8 positions agree with TRBD1. This CDR3 has 16 residues. V dropped 4 bases and J dropped 2; count of bases not matched to a gene: 6. The germline V gene has CDR1 SEHNR and CDR2 FQNEAQ (reference sequence). The chain's CDR3 is CASSYTGGKNTGELFF. The CDR3 DNA follows: TGTGCCAGCAGCTATACAGGGGGGAAAAACACCGGGGAGCTGTTTTTT.

J is TRBJ2-7 and V is TRBV27; TRBD1 agrees at 9 bases. Germline CDR1 and CDR2: MNHEY and SMNVEV (reference sequence). The CDR3 totals 15 residues. V lost 2 bases and J lost 7; bases outside the gene matches: 9. CDR3 region: CASSLEAGQGVEQYF. The CDR3 coding sequence is TGTGCCAGCAGTTTAGAGGCGGGACAGGGTGTGGAGCAGTACTTC.